Listed here are 31 T cell receptor beta chains from one sample, sequenced in a study of STAT5B mutations in CD4+ large granular lymphocyte leukemia. The assay was immunoSEQ multiplex PCR, and TCRdb's table has in-frame clones only and misses some. The repertoire has tens of thousands of clones, approximately 84% of them found once; the top ten carry about 0.34%. The specimen was CD4+ T cells from blood buffy coats. The receptors originated from a human donor in good health.

This clone has just one count. Without the conserved terminal phenylalanine or tryptophan, this CDR3 likely stems from a read error. The limits of the CDR3 on the DNA are not certain, so only TCRdb's listed CDR3 is given. This chain connects TRBV7-2 to TRBJ1-2; the table's TRBD1 call for D was not verified on the DNA. The CDR3 sequence runs 13 residues, both termini included. Per germline, CDR1 SGHTA and CDR2 FQGNSA. The CDR3 loop is CASSLDVGLRLAI.

The chain combines TRBV7-9 with TRBJ2-7, with D possibly matching TRBD2 (6 bases). Germline V CDR1 and CDR2: SEHNR, FQNEAQ (reference sequence). V was shortened by 2 bases and J by 2 bases, with 10 bases between the two germline ends. The CDR3 is 14 residues long. The CDR3 DNA sequence: TGTGCCAGCAGCTTAACTCCGGGAGCCTACGAGCAGTACTTC. The encoded protein is CASSLTPGAYEQYF. The whole variable domain, remainder taken from reference TRBV7-9 and TRBJ2-7, is DTGVSQNPRHKITKRGQNVTFRCDPISEHNRLYWYRQTLGQGPEFLTYFQNEAQLEKSRLLSDRFSAERPKGSFSTLEIQRTEQGDSAMYLCASSLTPGAYEQYFGPGTRLTVT.

This chain connects TRBV4-1 to TRBJ1-1; D gene unclear. This CDR3 is built from 13 residues. From germline, CDR1 is MGHRA and CDR2 YSYEKL. V lost 0 bases, J lost 9 bases, and 11 bases lay in between. The CDR3 spells CASSQDGPTKAFF. The CDR3 DNA is TGCGCCAGCAGCCAAGACGGGCCTACCAAAGCTTTCTTT.

The V gene is TRBV6-4, the J gene TRBJ1-2; weak D call: TRBD1 (5 bases). The CDR3 length is 13 residues. Per the germline V gene, CDR1 is MRHNA and CDR2 is SNTAGT. Trimming removed 5 bases from V and 4 bases from J, with 11 bases in between. The CDR3, as DNA: TGTGCCAGCAGTTTTCAGGGATCCTATGGCTACACCTTC. Residues: CASSFQGSYGYTF.

The chain carries TRBV6-1 and TRBJ2-7; unclear D gene. V was trimmed by 8 bases and J by 3 bases, leaving 11 bases between them. Looked up from germline, CDR1 is MNHNS and CDR2 is SASEGT. The CDR3 length is 12 residues. In nucleotides, the CDR3 is TGTGCCAGCGGAGTAGGGAACTACGAGCAGTACTTC. Translation: CASGVGNYEQYF.

The chain recombines TRBV7-6 with TRBJ1-3; D might be TRBD1 (5 bases). The CDR3 totals 15 residues. The V end lost 8 bases, the J end lost 0 bases, and 14 bases lay between the germline ends. Germline V gene sequence: CDR1 SGHVS, CDR2 FNYEAQ. CDR3 protein: CASRPGRASGNTIYF. The CDR3, as DNA: TGTGCCAGCCGCCCAGGCAGGGCCTCTGGAAACACCATATATTTT.

The chain combines TRBV28 with TRBJ2-5; D unresolved. This CDR3 is 11 amino acids long. V lost 5 bases and J lost 1, with 2 bases in between. Germline CDR1 is MDHEN and CDR2 is SYDVKM. This CDR3 reads CASSLQETQYF. CDR3 nucleotide sequence: TGTGCCAGCAGTCTCCAAGAGACCCAGTACTTC.

This chain connects TRBV4-1 to TRBJ2-3, with a possible D match to TRBD1 (8 bases). Germline-derived CDR1 and CDR2 are MGHRA and YSYEKL. The CDR3 runs to 18 residues. Trimming stripped 0 bases from V and 2 bases from J, with 18 bases between. The CDR3 DNA reads TGCGCCAGCAGCCAAGAGACAGGGGCTAGCGGAGCCACAGATACGCAGTATTTT. It translates to CASSQETGASGATDTQYF.

The V call is TRBV5-5, the J call TRBJ1-2; 9 bases fit TRBD1. The V gene's germline CDR1 is SGHKS and CDR2 YYEKEE (reference sequence). The CDR3 runs 15 residues. The trim removed 2 bases at V and 7 bases at J, leaving 9 bases unmatched. This chain's CDR3 is CASSFRPGTGPGYTF. Here the CDR3 DNA reads TGTGCCAGCAGCTTCCGTCCCGGGACAGGGCCTGGCTACACCTTC.

The chain couples TRBV6-6 to TRBJ2-1; D is ambiguous. Per germline, CDR1 MNHNY and CDR2 SVGAGI (reference sequence). Trimming took 2 bases from V and 4 from J, leaving 6 bases between them. The CDR3 has 13 amino acids. The CDR3 DNA follows: TGTGCCAGCAGTTACAGGATTTACAATGAGCAGTTCTTC. Its translation is CASSYRIYNEQFF.

V usage is TRBV5-6 and J usage is TRBJ1-4, with unresolved D. This CDR3 contains 15 residues. The germline V gene has CDR1 SGHDT and CDR2 YYEEEE. Trimming cost V 4 bases and J 7 bases, with 17 bases left between them. As DNA, the CDR3 is TGTGCCAGCAGCCGTACGGTGAGGATCGGTGAAAAACTGTTTTTT. This codes for CASSRTVRIGEKLFF. The variable domain in full, with the rest retrieved from reference TRBV5-6 and TRBJ1-4, is DAGVTQSPTHLIKTRGQQVTLRCSPKSGHDTVSWYQQALGQGPQFIFQYYEEEERQRGNFPDRFSGHQFPNYSSELNVNALLLGDSALYLCASSRTVRIGEKLFFGSGTQLSVL.

The J gene is TRBJ2-7, the V gene TRBV2; weak D call: TRBD1 (5 bases). V was trimmed by 4 bases and J by 8 bases, leaving 6 bases between them. The CDR3 consists of 10 residues. Germline values: CDR1 SNHLY, CDR2 FYNNEI. The CDR3 protein is CASSVDKQYF. The CDR3 DNA is TGTGCCAGCAGTGTGGACAAGCAGTACTTC.

CDR3 in amino acids: CASSARGGGGANVLTF. The DNA for the CDR3 is TGTGCCAGTAGTGCCCGAGGGGGCGGTGGGGCCAACGTCCTGACTTTC. This chain uses TRBV19 with TRBJ2-6; 7 bases line up with TRBD1. CDR1 and CDR2 from the germline V gene are LNHDA and SQIVND (reference sequence). This CDR3 has 16 amino acids. The J segment lost 3 bases and the V segment lost 5 bases, leaving 7 bases of the junction unmatched.

The chain carries TRBV5-1 and TRBJ2-7, with TRBD1 matching 8 bases. Trimming cost V 4 bases and J 3 bases; bases outside gene matches: 9. Looked up from germline, CDR1 is SGHRS and CDR2 is YFSETQ. The CDR3 length is 15 residues. The CDR3 sequence is CASSDRQGTNYEQYF. The CDR3 DNA follows: TGCGCCAGCAGCGACAGACAGGGGACCAACTACGAGCAGTACTTC.

This sequence joins TRBV28 and TRBJ1-2, with 8 positions matching TRBD1. Per the germline V gene, CDR1 is MDHEN and CDR2 is SYDVKM. J lost 6 bases, V lost 3 bases, and 6 bases had no gene match. This CDR3 contains 14 residues. This CDR3 reads CASSFLWTGNGYTF. Here the CDR3 DNA reads TGTGCCAGCAGTTTCCTATGGACAGGGAATGGCTACACCTTC.

V usage is TRBV12-5 and J usage is TRBJ2-7; D not certain. This CDR3 has 15 residues. Trimming removed 0 bases from V and 0 bases from J, with 9 bases in between. Germline CDR1 LGHNT, CDR2 FRNRAP. The CDR3: CASGLVEESSYEQYF. The CDR3 DNA reads TGTGCTAGTGGTTTGGTCGAGGAAAGCTCCTACGAGCAGTACTTC.

The chain employs TRBV6-6 and TRBJ2-7, with 10 positions matching TRBD2. The V and J ends lost 6 bases and 3 bases, in that order; junction bases with no gene match: 5. Germline V CDR1 and CDR2: MNHNY, SVGAGI (reference sequence). The CDR3 has 14 residues. DNA for the CDR3: TGTGCCAGCAGACTCACTAGCGGGGACTACGAGCAGTACTTC. Translating gives CASRLTSGDYEQYF.

This rearrangement joins TRBV11-2 to TRBJ2-3, with a possible D match to TRBD1 (7 bases). The CDR3 has 13 amino acids. Germline V gene sequence: CDR1 SGHAT, CDR2 FQNNGV. With 7 bases removed from V and 6 bases from J, the gap between germline ends came to 14 bases. The CDR3 region is CASNTRGADTQYF. DNA for the CDR3: TGTGCCAGCAACACCAGGGGGGCCGATACGCAGTATTTT.

The V gene is TRBV11-2, the J gene TRBJ2-1; 10 nucleotides align to TRBD2. Germline CDR1 reads SGHAT; CDR2 reads FQNNGV. The CDR3 spans 16 residues. Trimming at V came to 1 base and at J to 0 bases, leaving 0 bases not matched to a gene. The CDR3 nucleotides are TGTGCCAGCAGCTTAGCTAGCGGGAGCTCCTACAATGAGCAGTTCTTC. It specifies CASSLASGSSYNEQFF.

The J gene is TRBJ2-1, the V gene TRBV11-3; TRBD1 aligns across 8 bases. Germline CDR1 and CDR2: SGHNT and YENEEA. V dropped 6 bases and J dropped 8; count of bases not matched to a gene: 3. This CDR3 contains 12 residues. The CDR3 DNA sequence: TGTGCCAGCAGTGACAGGGGAGATGAGCAGTTCTTC. It is translated as CASSDRGDEQFF.

This chain uses TRBV6-5 with TRBJ1-6; no clear D gene. Germline V lookup: CDR1 MNHEY, CDR2 SVGAGI. V was cut by 5 bases and J by 7 bases, with 15 bases left in between. The CDR3 is 15 residues long. In DNA form, the CDR3 reads TGTGCCAGCAGTAGCCGTCAAGTTTACAATTCACCCCTCCACTTT. This sequence encodes CASSSRQVYNSPLHF.

The chain employs TRBV5-6 and TRBJ1-1; D gene uncertain. Trimming stripped 0 bases from V and 2 bases from J, with 5 bases between. Germline loops: CDR1 SGHDT, CDR2 YYEEEE. CDR3 size: 13 residues. CDR3 in DNA: TGTGCCAGCAGCTTGGGCACAAACACTGAAGCTTTCTTT. Protein product: CASSLGTNTEAFF.

This rearrangement joins TRBV7-9 to TRBJ2-2, with D unclear. In germline, CDR1 is SEHNR, CDR2 FQNEAQ (reference sequence). CDR3 length: 16 residues. Trimming took 1 base from V and 6 from J, leaving 15 bases between them. DNA for the CDR3: TGTGCCAGCAGCTTAGGTCCCCGGGTTCCGGCCGGGGAGCTGTTTTTT. Translating gives CASSLGPRVPAGELFF. Based on the CDR3 plus reference TRBV7-9 and TRBJ2-2, the full variable domain is DTGVSQNPRHKITKRGQNVTFRCDPISEHNRLYWYRQTLGQGPEFLTYFQNEAQLEKSRLLSDRFSAERPKGSFSTLEIQRTEQGDSAMYLCASSLGPRVPAGELFFGEGSRLTVL.

The chain uses TRBV28 and TRBJ1-1; 8 nucleotides match TRBD1. The V gene's germline CDR1 is MDHEN and CDR2 SYDVKM. Trimming cost V 7 bases and J 7 bases; bases outside gene matches: 8. The CDR3 has 13 amino acids. The DNA for the CDR3 is TGTGCCAGCATCAGGGGGCAGGAAAGTGAAGCTTTCTTT. This sequence encodes CASIRGQESEAFF.

The table lists this clone with a count of one. This chain connects TRBV2 to TRBJ1-6; 9 bases align to TRBD1. CDR3 length: 16 residues. With 8 bases clipped from V and 3 bases from J, the junction kept 8 bases outside the gene matches. Germline V lookup: CDR1 SNHLY, CDR2 FYNNEI. CDR3 sequence: CASVDDRGNYNSPLHF. Written as DNA, the CDR3 is TGTGCCAGCGTTGACGACAGGGGGAACTATAATTCACCCCTCCACTTT.

The genes are TRBV29-1 and TRBJ2-3; D not certain. Germline CDR1 is SQVTM and CDR2 is ANQGSEA. The CDR3 consists of 11 residues. The V and J ends lost 4 bases and 1 base respectively, with 3 bases between them. Here the CDR3 DNA reads TGCAGCGTTGGGGGCACAGATACGCAGTATTTT. It specifies CSVGGTDTQYF.

This chain uses TRBV2 with TRBJ2-7, with 7 bases that match TRBD1. V was pared by 5 bases and J by 1 base, with 5 bases of the junction left unmatched. The germline CDR1 and CDR2 sequences are SNHLY and FYNNEI. CDR3 length: 14 amino acids. CDR3 loop: CASSFDRASYEQYF. The DNA for the CDR3 is TGTGCCAGCAGTTTCGACAGGGCGTCCTACGAGCAGTACTTC.

The CDR3 sequence is CASSYQDRGGELFF. The CDR3 bases are TGTGCCAGCAGTTACCAGGACAGGGGAGGAGAACTGTTTTTT. The chain is built from TRBV6-5 and TRBJ1-4; the match to TRBD1 covers 9 bases. Trimming removed 2 bases from V and 12 bases from J; junction bases left unmatched: 7. The CDR3 has 14 amino acids. Germline V gene lookup returns CDR1 MNHEY and CDR2 SVGAGI.

This clone has a single count. This chain connects TRBV11-2 to TRBJ1-2; TRBD1 is a possible D gene (5 bases). This CDR3 is built from 12 residues. From germline, CDR1 is SGHAT and CDR2 FQNNGV. V lost 1 base to trimming and J lost 8 bases, with 8 bases between them. CDR3: CASSLAQGGYTF. In DNA, the CDR3 is TGTGCCAGCAGCTTAGCCCAGGGAGGCTACACCTTC.

The CDR3 is CASSHRGWGTEAFF. CDR3 in DNA: TGTGCCAGCAGTCACAGGGGTTGGGGCACTGAAGCTTTCTTT. The chain combines TRBV6-6 with TRBJ1-1, with TRBD1 identical over 7 bases. The CDR3 sequence is 14 residues long. J gave up 4 bases and V 5 bases, and 7 bases lay outside the gene matches. Germline V gene data show CDR1 as MNHNY and CDR2 as SVGAGI (reference sequence).

The chain couples TRBV25-1 to TRBJ1-2; no reliable D call. This CDR3 spans 13 amino acids. CDR1 and CDR2 (germline): MGHDK, SYGVNS. Trimming left V 3 bases short and J 4 bases short, with 9 bases between. The CDR3 DNA reads TGTGCCAGCAGTGAGGAACAGCTCTATGGCTACACCTTC. It encodes CASSEEQLYGYTF.